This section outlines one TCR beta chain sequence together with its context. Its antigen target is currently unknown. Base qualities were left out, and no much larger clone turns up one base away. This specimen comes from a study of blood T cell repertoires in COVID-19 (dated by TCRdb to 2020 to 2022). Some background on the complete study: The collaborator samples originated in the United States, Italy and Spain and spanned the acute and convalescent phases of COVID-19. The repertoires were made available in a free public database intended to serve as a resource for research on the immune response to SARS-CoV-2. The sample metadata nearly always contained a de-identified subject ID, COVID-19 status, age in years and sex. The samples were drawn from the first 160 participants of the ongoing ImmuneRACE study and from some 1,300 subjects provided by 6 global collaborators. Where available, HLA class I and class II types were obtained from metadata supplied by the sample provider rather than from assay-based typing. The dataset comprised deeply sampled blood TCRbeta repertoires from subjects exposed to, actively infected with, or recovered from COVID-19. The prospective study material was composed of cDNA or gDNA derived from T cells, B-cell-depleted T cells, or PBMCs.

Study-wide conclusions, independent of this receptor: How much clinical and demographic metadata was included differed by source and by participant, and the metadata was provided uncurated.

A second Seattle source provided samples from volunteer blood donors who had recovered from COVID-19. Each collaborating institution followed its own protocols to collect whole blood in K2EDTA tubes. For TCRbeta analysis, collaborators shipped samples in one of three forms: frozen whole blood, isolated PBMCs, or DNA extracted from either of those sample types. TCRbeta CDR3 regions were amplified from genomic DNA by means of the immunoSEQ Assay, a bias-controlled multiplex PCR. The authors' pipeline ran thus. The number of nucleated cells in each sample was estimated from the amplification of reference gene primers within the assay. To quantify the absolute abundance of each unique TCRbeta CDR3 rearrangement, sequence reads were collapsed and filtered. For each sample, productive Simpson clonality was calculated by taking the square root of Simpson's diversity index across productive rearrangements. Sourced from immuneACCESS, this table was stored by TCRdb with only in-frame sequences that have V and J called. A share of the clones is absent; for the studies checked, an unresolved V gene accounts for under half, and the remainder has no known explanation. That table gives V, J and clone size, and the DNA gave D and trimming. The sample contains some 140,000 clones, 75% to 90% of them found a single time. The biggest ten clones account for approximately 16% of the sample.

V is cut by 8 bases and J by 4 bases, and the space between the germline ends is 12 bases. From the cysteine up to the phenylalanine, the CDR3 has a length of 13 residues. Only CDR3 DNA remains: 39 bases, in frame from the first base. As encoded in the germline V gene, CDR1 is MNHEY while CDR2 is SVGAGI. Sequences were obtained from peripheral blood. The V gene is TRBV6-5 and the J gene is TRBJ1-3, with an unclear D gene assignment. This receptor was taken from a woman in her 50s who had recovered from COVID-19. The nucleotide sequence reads TGTGCCAGCGTTAGAGGCGCGGGAAACACCATATATTTT. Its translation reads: CASVRGAGNTIYF.